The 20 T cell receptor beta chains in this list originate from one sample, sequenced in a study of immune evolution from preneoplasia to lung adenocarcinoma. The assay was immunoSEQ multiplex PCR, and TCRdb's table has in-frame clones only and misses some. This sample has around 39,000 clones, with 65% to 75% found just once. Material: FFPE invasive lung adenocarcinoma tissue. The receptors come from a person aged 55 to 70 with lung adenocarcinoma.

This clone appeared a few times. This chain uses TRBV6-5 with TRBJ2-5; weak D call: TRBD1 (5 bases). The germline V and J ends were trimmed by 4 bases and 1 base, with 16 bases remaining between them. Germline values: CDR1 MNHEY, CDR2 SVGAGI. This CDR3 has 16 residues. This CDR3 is CASSFLGGDSQETQYF. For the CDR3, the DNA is TGTGCCAGCAGTTTCCTCGGCGGTGACAGCCAAGAGACCCAGTACTTC.

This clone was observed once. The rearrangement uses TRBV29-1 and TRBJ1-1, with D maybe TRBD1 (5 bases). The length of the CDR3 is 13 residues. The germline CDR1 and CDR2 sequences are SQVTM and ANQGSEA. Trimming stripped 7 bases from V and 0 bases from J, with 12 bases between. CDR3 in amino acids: CSGQTDMNTEAFF. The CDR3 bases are TGCAGCGGGCAGACAGACATGAACACTGAAGCTTTCTTT.

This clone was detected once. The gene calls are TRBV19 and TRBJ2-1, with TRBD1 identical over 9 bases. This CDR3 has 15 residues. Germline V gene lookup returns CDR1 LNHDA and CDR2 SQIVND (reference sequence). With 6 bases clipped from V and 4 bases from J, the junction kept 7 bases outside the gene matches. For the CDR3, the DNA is TGTGCCAGTAGATTGGGACAGGGAAGGTACAATGAGCAGTTCTTC. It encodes CASRLGQGRYNEQFF.

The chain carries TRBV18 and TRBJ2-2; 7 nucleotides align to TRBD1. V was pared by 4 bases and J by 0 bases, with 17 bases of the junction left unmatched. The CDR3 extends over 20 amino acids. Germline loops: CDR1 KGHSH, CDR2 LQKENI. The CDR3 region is CASSLIRQGLRGPNTGELFF. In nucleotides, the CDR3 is TGTGCCAGCTCACTAATACGACAGGGATTAAGGGGCCCGAACACCGGGGAGCTGTTTTTT.

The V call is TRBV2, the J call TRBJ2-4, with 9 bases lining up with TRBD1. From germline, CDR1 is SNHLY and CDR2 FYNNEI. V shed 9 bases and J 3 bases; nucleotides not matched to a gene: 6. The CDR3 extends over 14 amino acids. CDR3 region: CASRTGEDKNIQYF. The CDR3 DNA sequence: TGTGCCAGTCGGACAGGGGAGGACAAAAACATTCAGTACTTC.

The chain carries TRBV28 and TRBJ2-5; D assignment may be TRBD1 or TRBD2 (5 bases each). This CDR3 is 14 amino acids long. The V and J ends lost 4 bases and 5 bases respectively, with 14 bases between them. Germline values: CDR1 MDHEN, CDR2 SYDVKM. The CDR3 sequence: CASSSTRGWETQYF. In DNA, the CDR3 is TGTGCCAGCAGTTCTACCCGGGGCTGGGAGACCCAGTACTTC.

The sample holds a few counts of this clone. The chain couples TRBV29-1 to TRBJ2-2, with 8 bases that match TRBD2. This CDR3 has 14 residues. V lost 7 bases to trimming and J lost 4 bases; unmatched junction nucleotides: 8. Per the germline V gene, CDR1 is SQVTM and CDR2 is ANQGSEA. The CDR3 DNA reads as TGCAGCGCGGAGAGCGGGAGCACCACCGGGGAGCTGTTTTTT. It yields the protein CSAESGSTTGELFF.

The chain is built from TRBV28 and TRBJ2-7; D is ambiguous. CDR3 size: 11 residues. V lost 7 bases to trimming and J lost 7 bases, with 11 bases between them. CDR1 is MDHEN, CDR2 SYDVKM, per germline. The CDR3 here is CASTYLREQYF. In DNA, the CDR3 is TGTGCCAGCACCTATCTCCGGGAGCAGTACTTC.

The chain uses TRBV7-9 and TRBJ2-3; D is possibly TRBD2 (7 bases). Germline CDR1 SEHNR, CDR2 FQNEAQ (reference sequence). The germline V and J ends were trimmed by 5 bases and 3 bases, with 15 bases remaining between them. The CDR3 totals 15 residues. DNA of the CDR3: TGTGCCAGCAGCGCTAGGGGGGGCCGAACAGATACGCAGTATTTT. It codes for CASSARGGRTDTQYF.

The CDR3 sequence: CASSLNSGASTDTQYF. The CDR3 DNA is TGCGCCAGCAGCTTGAACAGCGGTGCTAGCACAGATACGCAGTATTTT. This chain joins TRBV5-1 and TRBJ2-3; D may be TRBD2 (5 bases). This CDR3 comprises 16 residues. Germline V gene sequence: CDR1 SGHRS, CDR2 YFSETQ. V lost 1 base, J lost 0 bases, and 12 bases lay in between.

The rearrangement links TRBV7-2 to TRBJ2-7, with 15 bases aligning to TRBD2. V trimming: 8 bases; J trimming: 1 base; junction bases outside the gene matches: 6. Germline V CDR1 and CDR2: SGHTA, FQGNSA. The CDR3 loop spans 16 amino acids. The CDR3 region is CASGPGTSGRSYEQYF. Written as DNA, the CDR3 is TGTGCCAGCGGACCCGGGACTAGCGGGAGGTCCTACGAGCAGTACTTC.

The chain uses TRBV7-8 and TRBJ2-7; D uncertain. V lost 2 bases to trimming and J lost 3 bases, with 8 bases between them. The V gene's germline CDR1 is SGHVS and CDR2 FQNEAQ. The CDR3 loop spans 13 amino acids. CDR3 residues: CASSLRPIYEQYF. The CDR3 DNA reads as TGTGCCAGCAGCTTAAGGCCCATCTACGAGCAGTACTTC.

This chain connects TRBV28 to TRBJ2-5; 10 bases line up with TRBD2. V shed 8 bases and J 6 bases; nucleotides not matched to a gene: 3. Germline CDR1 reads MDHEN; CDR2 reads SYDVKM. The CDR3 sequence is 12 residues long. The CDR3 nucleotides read TGTGCCAGCGAAACTAGCGGGAAGACCCAGTACTTC. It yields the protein CASETSGKTQYF.

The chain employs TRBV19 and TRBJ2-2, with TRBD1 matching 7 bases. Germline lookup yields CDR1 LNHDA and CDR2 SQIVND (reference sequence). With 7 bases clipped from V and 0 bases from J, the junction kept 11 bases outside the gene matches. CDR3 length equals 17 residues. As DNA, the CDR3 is TGTGCCAGTAACGCAAAAGGGGGCGGCCCGAACACCGGGGAGCTGTTTTTT. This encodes CASNAKGGGPNTGELFF.

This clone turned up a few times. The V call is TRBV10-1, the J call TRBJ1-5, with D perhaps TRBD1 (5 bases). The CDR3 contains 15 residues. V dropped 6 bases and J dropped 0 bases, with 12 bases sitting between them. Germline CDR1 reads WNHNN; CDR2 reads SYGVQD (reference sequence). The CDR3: CASRFDSYSNQPQHF. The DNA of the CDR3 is TGCGCCAGCAGGTTTGACAGTTATAGCAATCAGCCCCAGCATTTT.

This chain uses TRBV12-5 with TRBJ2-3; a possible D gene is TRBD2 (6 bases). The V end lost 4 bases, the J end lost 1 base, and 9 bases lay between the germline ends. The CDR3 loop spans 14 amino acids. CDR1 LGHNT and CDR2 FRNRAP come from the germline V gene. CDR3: CASGSLAGTDTQYF. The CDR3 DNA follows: TGTGCTAGTGGTTCCTTAGCGGGCACAGATACGCAGTATTTT.

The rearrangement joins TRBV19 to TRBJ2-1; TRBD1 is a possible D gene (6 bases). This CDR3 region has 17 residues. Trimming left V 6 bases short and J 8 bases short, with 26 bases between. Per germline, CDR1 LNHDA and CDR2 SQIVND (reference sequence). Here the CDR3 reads CASSIRGPGQLGHEQFF. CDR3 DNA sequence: TGTGCCAGTAGCATCCGGGGCCCGGGACAATTAGGGCATGAGCAGTTCTTC.

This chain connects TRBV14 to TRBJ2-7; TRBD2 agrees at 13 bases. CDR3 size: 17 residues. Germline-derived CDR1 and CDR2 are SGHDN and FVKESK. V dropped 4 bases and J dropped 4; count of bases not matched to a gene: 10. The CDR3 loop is CASSRGLAGLTLYEQYF. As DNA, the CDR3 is TGTGCCAGCAGCCGGGGACTAGCGGGACTAACCCTTTACGAGCAGTACTTC.

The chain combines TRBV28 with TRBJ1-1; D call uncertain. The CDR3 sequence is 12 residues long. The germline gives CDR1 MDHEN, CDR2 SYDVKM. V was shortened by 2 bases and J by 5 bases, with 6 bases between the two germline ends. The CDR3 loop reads CASSLLYTEAFF. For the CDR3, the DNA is TGTGCCAGCAGTTTACTATATACTGAAGCTTTCTTT.

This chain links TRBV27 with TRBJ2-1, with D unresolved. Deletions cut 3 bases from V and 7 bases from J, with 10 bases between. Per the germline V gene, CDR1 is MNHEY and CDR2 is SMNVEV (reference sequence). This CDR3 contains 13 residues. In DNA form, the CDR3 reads TGTGCCAGCAGTTTCGGGCTAGGTAATGAGCAGTTCTTC. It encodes CASSFGLGNEQFF.